This TCR beta chain derives from a study of blood T cell repertoires in COVID-19. Study context: Sites in the United States, Italy and Spain provided acute and convalescent COVID-19 samples.

The CDR3 has 14 amino acids. V lost 6 bases to trimming and J lost 6 bases; unmatched junction nucleotides: 3. Germline assignment: CDR1 WNHNN and CDR2 SYGVQD (reference sequence). The protocol was immunoSEQ multiplex PCR, while the TCRdb copy is restricted to in-frame clones and leaves out a portion. The sample lists over 250,000 clones; roughly nine tenths were seen once. The origin of this receptor is a woman in her twenties or thirties with COVID-19, enrolled during active disease. The chain uses TRBV10-1 and TRBJ2-2; TRBD1 aligns across 11 bases. Material for sequencing was peripheral blood. The CDR3 DNA reads TGCGCCAGCAGCCGGGACAGGGGGGCCGGGGAGCTGTTTTTT. Translated: CASSRDRGAGELFF.